Sequencing of this T cell receptor (beta chain) was carried out in a study of CD8 T cells in Susac syndrome. Germline V CDR1 and CDR2: LGHNA, YSLEER. This CDR3 comprises 13 residues. With V trimmed by 0 bases and J by 10 bases, 1 base remained unmatched. With random hexamers, roughly 0.5 to 1 ug RNA was reverse transcribed. TCRdb reprocessed the immunoSEQ multiplex PCR reads with MiXCR, giving one entry per CDR3 protein. This table holds around 270,000 distinct CDR3 sequences, about 88% found once. Negative isolation yielded CD4+ and CD8+ T cells, and FACS enriched TEMRA cells. The receptor's source is a human donor with multiple sclerosis. Material: CD8+ T cells from PBMCs. V usage is TRBV4-3 and J usage is TRBJ2-1, with 9 bases aligning to TRBD2. Here the CDR3 reads CASSQDGLAEQFF. The CDR3 nucleotides read TGCGCCAGCAGCCAAGACGGACTAGCGGAGCAGTTCTTC.